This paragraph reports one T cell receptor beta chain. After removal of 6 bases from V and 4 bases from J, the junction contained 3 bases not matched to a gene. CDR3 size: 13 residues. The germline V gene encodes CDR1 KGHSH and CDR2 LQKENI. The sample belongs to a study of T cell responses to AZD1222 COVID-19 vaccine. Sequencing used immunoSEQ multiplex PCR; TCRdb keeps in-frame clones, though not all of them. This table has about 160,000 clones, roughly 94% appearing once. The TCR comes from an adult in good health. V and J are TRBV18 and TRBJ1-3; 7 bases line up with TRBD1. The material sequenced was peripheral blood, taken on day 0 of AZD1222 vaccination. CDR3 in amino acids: CASSLDRGNTIYF. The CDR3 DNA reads TGTGCCAGCTCCCTGGACAGGGGAAACACCATATATTTT. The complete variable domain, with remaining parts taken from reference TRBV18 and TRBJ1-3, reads NAGVMQNPRHLVRRRGQEARLRCSPMKGHSHVYWYRQLPEEGLKFMVYLQKENIIDESGMPKERFSAEFPKEGPSILRIQQVVRGDSAAYFCASSLDRGNTIYFGEGSWLTVV.